The clone carrying this T cell receptor (beta chain) was seen a few times. The CDR3 is made up of 14 amino acids. V lost 3 bases, J lost 4 bases, and 3 bases stayed unmatched. Looked up from germline, CDR1 is MDHEN and CDR2 is SYDVKM. These data originate in a study of blood T cells in healthy people across ages. The authors ran a second PCR of about 7 to 11 cycles using a sample-barcoded 5' primer and a J-beta primer mix. Via MiXCR, TCRdb re-called the 5' RACE reads, giving one row per CDR3 protein. Of hundreds of thousands of distinct CDR3 sequences listed, roughly 21% are singletons. The sequence came from a man aged 70 or older in good health. Sequenced material: blood. V and J are TRBV28 and TRBJ1-3; 7 nucleotides agree with TRBD1. DNA of the CDR3: TGTGCCAGCAGTTTCAGGGACAGAGGAAACACCATATATTTT. This codes for CASSFRDRGNTIYF.